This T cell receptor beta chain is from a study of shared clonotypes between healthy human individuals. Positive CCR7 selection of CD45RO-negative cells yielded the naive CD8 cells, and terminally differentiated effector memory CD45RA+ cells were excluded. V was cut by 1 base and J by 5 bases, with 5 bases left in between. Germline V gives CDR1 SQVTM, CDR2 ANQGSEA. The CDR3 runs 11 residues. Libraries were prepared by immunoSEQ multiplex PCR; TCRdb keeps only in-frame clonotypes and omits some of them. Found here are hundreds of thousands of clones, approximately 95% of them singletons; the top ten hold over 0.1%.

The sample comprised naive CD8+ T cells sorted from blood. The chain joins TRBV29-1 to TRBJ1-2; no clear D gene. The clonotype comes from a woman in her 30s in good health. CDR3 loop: CSVEVLYGYTF. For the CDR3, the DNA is TGCAGCGTTGAAGTGCTTTATGGCTACACCTTC.